This TCR beta chain originates from a study of cytomegalovirus exposure and HLA in healthy donors. With 60 Vbeta and 13 Jbeta primers, the PCR was carried out. Clones were sequenced by immunoSEQ multiplex PCR, and TCRdb holds only the in-frame ones, with some missing. The sample lists over 45,000 clones; about 80% were seen once. This CDR3 spans 13 amino acids. Trimming left V 2 bases short and J 5 bases short, with 10 bases between. Germline CDR1 SGHTA, CDR2 FQGNSA. This chain joins TRBV7-2 and TRBJ2-7, with a tentative D call TRBD1 (6 bases). The sequenced material came from PBMCs. The TCR sequence derives from a young man in good health and CMV-seronegative. This CDR3 is CASSLYPGDEQYF. The CDR3 nucleotides read TGTGCCAGCAGCTTATATCCAGGGGACGAGCAGTACTTC.